The 9 T cell receptor beta chains below all came from one sample that was sequenced in a study of T-cell reconstitution after alpha-beta-depleted transplantation in children. Unique molecular identifiers were built into the TCRbeta library. One entry per CDR3 protein, called by TCRdb with MiXCR from the PCR reads. The sample lists a few hundred thousand distinct CDR3 sequences; over 9% were seen once. The sample consisted of PBMCs, taken before TCRalphabeta/CD19-depleted stem cell transplant. Source of these receptors: a boy under two years old with acute myeloid leukemia, due to receive a stem cell transplant.

Notes on this clonotype: A much bigger clone sits one base away, suggesting this may be a read error. The J gene is TRBJ1-5, the V gene TRBV3-1; D is uncertain. V dropped 5 bases and J dropped 7 bases, with 12 bases sitting between them. Germline assignment: CDR1 LGHDT and CDR2 YNNKEL (reference sequence). CDR3 length: 13 amino acids. The CDR3 DNA sequence: TGTGCCAGCAGCAAATCTTTGAACCAGCCCCAGCATTTT. This sequence encodes CASSKSLNQPQHF.

This clonotype was seen at least ten times. This chain links TRBV12-3 or TRBV12-4 with TRBJ1-3; D is unresolved. There are 12 residues in the CDR3. The ends were cut back, 3 bases at V and 5 bases at J, with 5 bases in the middle. The CDR3 DNA sequence: TGTGCCAGCAGTTTCGGGAGAAACACCATATATTTT. The encoded protein is CASSFGRNTIYF.

This clonotype was seen at least ten times. The CDR3: CASRQTEKLFF. CDR3 nucleotide sequence: TGTGCCAGCAGACAGACAGAAAAACTGTTTTTT. This chain uses TRBV6-2 or TRBV6-3 with TRBJ1-4; D ambiguous. The V gene lost 6 bases and the J gene lost 8 bases, with 7 bases spanning the gap. CDR3 length: 11 residues. Germline V lookup: CDR1 MNHEY, CDR2 SVGEGT.

At least ten counts were recorded for this clonotype. The chain joins TRBV3-1 to TRBJ2-1, with a weak D call TRBD2 (6 bases). V shed 0 bases and J shed 6 bases, with 12 bases lying between them. The CDR3 has 15 amino acids. Germline CDR1 is LGHDT and CDR2 is YNNKEL (reference sequence). The CDR3 loop is CASSQDPGLPNEQFF. CDR3 in DNA: TGTGCCAGCAGCCAAGATCCCGGACTACCCAATGAGCAGTTCTTC.

The J gene is TRBJ2-1, the V gene TRBV5-1; tentative D call: TRBD2 (6 bases). The CDR3 extends over 14 amino acids. Germline CDR1 SGHRS, CDR2 YFSETQ. Trimming stripped 0 bases from V and 8 bases from J, with 12 bases between. Here the CDR3 reads CASSLEAGRHEQFF. Here the CDR3 DNA reads TGCGCCAGCAGCTTGGAAGCAGGGAGGCATGAGCAGTTCTTC.

The chain has TRBV11-2 and TRBJ2-3, with TRBD2 identical over 10 bases. V was clipped by 5 bases and J by 2 bases; unmatched bases: 4. The V gene's germline CDR1 is SGHAT and CDR2 FQNNGV. The CDR3 has 15 amino acids. The CDR3 region has the DNA TGTGCCAGCAGCCCGACTAGCGGGTTCACAGATACGCAGTATTTT. Amino acid sequence: CASSPTSGFTDTQYF.

The chain links TRBV5-1 to TRBJ2-7; 10 nucleotides line up with TRBD1. The CDR3 has 16 residues. Trimming at V came to 4 bases and at J to 1 base, leaving 8 bases not matched to a gene. CDR1 is SGHRS and CDR2 is YFSETQ in the germline V gene. CDR3 sequence (DNA): TGCGCCAGCAGCCCCTCGGGACAGGGGCTTTCCTACGAGCAGTACTTC. As protein: CASSPSGQGLSYEQYF.

This chain uses TRBV18 with TRBJ1-2; D perhaps matches TRBD1 (5 bases). This CDR3 has 14 amino acids. In germline, CDR1 is KGHSH, CDR2 LQKENI. Trimming removed 2 bases at V and 2 bases at J, with 9 bases between. CDR3 protein: CASSPATENYGYTF. CDR3 nucleotide sequence: TGTGCCAGCTCACCAGCGACAGAGAACTATGGCTACACCTTC.

The sample holds many counts of this clonotype. The chain carries TRBV27 and TRBJ2-2; 12 nucleotides agree with TRBD2. Germline CDR1 is MNHEY and CDR2 is SMNVEV (reference sequence). V lost 6 bases and J lost 4; bases outside the gene matches: 15. The CDR3 is 19 amino acids. The CDR3 DNA is TGTGCCAGCAGACCCCTAGGTGTCTCGACTAGCGGGAGCACCGGGGAGCTGTTTTTT. Residues: CASRPLGVSTSGSTGELFF.